The 26 T cell receptor beta chains below all came from one sample that was sequenced in a study of blood T cells in healthy people across ages. Using a J-beta primer mix together with a sample-barcoded 5' primer, a second PCR was run for roughly 6 to 11 cycles. TCRdb reanalysed the 5' RACE reads using MiXCR and keeps one entry per CDR3 protein. The sample includes roughly 800,000 distinct CDR3 sequences, roughly 64% seen only once; the top ten take 22%. Specimen: blood. The source is a man aged 25 to 40 in good health.

The J gene is TRBJ2-5, the V gene TRBV7-9; weak D call: TRBD2 (6 bases). The CDR3 runs to 15 residues. V was pared by 4 bases and J by 2 bases, with 14 bases between. Germline V gene data show CDR1 as SEHNR and CDR2 as FQNEAQ (reference sequence). CDR3 residues: CASSSRLGRQETQYF. CDR3 DNA: TGTGCCAGCAGCTCCCGGTTGGGGAGGCAAGAGACCCAGTACTTC.

In its sample, this clonotype was seen a few times. The chain employs TRBV10-3 and TRBJ2-7; the match to TRBD2 covers 12 bases. CDR1 and CDR2 from the germline V gene are ENHRY and SYGVKD. J gave up 0 bases and V 5 bases, and 2 bases lay outside the gene matches. The CDR3 runs to 15 residues. The CDR3 protein is CAISPTSGSSYEQYF. In DNA form, the CDR3 reads TGTGCCATCAGTCCGACTAGCGGGAGCTCCTACGAGCAGTACTTC.

The chain links TRBV29-1 to TRBJ2-3; D not resolved. CDR1 is SQVTM, CDR2 ANQGSEA, per germline. This CDR3 has 14 residues. Trimming took off 1 base at V and 1 base at J, with 9 bases between the two ends. The CDR3 here is CSVEGLRGTDTQYF. The CDR3 region has the DNA TGCAGCGTTGAAGGCCTTAGGGGCACAGATACGCAGTATTTT.

The rearrangement links TRBV13 to TRBJ2-7; the D is unclear. Trimming stripped 1 base from V and 0 bases from J, with 10 bases between. The germline V gene encodes CDR1 PRHDT and CDR2 FYEKMQ (reference sequence). The CDR3 has 15 residues. The CDR3 DNA reads as TGTGCCAGCAGCTTAGTCCGACTGACCTCCTACGAGCAGTACTTC. Encoded protein: CASSLVRLTSYEQYF.

The chain couples TRBV25-1 to TRBJ2-5; 9 nucleotides align to TRBD1. Germline CDR1 MGHDK, CDR2 SYGVNS. This CDR3 contains 15 residues. Trimming took 2 bases from V and 5 from J; bases not matched to a gene: 6. The CDR3 nucleotides read TGTGCCAGCAGTGAACCCCGTGGACAGGGGGAGACCCAGTACTTC. Residues: CASSEPRGQGETQYF.

The chain has TRBV4-3 and TRBJ2-1, with D perhaps assigned TRBD1 or TRBD2 (5 bases each). V was shortened by 0 bases and J by 8 bases, with 8 bases between the two germline ends. Germline V lookup: CDR1 LGHNA, CDR2 YSLEER. The CDR3 totals 13 residues. The CDR3 DNA follows: TGCGCCAGCAGCCAAGATCAGGGAGATGAGCAGTTCTTC. Its protein is CASSQDQGDEQFF.

The V call is TRBV7-2, the J call TRBJ2-7; D unresolved. Trimming removed 0 bases at V and 6 bases at J, with 12 bases between. This CDR3 is 14 amino acids long. The germline V gene encodes CDR1 SGHTA and CDR2 FQGNSA. The CDR3: CASSLALGRLEQYF. DNA for the CDR3: TGTGCCAGCAGCTTAGCGCTAGGGCGCCTCGAGCAGTACTTC. Supplemented by reference TRBV7-2 and TRBJ2-7, the full variable domain reads GAGVSQSPSNKVTEKGKDVELRCDPISGHTALYWYRQSLGQGLEFLIYFQGNSAPDKSGLPSDRFSAERTGGSVSTLTIQRTQQEDSAVYLCASSLALGRLEQYFGPGTRLTVT.

CDR3 amino acids: CSVSGGVGNEQFF. CDR3 nucleotide sequence: TGCAGCGTTTCGGGGGGCGTGGGCAATGAGCAGTTCTTC. The chain joins TRBV29-1 to TRBJ2-1; maybe TRBD2 (7 bases). Germline V gene lookup returns CDR1 SQVTM and CDR2 ANQGSEA. V lost 5 bases and J 6 bases, leaving 14 bases between the germline ends. The CDR3 extends over 13 amino acids.

The chain joins TRBV4-2 to TRBJ2-1; D perhaps matches TRBD2 (6 bases). V gave up 0 bases and J gave up 12 bases, with 21 bases separating them. The CDR3 loop spans 16 amino acids. Germline assignment: CDR1 LGHNA and CDR2 YNFKEQ. For the CDR3, the DNA is TGTGCCAGCAGCCAAGATTTCGGAGGGAATACAATGAGGCAGTTCTTC. It yields the protein CASSQDFGGNTMRQFF.

This clonotype was recorded only once. The genes are TRBV4-2 and TRBJ1-2; 11 bases align to TRBD1. V lost 0 bases and J lost 7; bases outside the gene matches: 4. CDR1 is LGHNA and CDR2 is YNFKEQ in the germline V gene. The CDR3 totals 15 residues. The CDR3 region is CASSQEGQGVVGYTF. The CDR3 coding sequence is TGTGCCAGCAGCCAAGAGGGACAGGGGGTAGTTGGCTACACCTTC.

Regarding this clonotype: In this CDR3 the conserved last residue, phenylalanine or tryptophan, is missing, so a read error is likely. The chain links TRBV20-1 to TRBJ2-1; the D is unclear. The DNA end is more similar to TRBJ2-7, so the J call may be wrong. Germline-derived CDR1 and CDR2 are DFQATT and SNEGSKA (reference sequence). The CDR3 spans 13 residues. CDR3 bases: TGCAGTGCTAGTGGTGCAAGGAACTACGAGCAGTACTCC. It translates to CSASGARNYEQYS.

This clonotype was detected a few times. V and J are TRBV28 and TRBJ2-1; D unresolved. Germline lookup yields CDR1 MDHEN and CDR2 SYDVKM. The CDR3 has 13 amino acids. V was clipped by 11 bases and J by 8 bases, with 19 bases between them. This CDR3 is CAACGPHFDEQFF. In DNA form, the CDR3 reads TGTGCCGCATGCGGCCCACACTTCGATGAGCAGTTCTTC.

The sample holds one count of this clonotype. The V and J genes are TRBV4-2 and TRBJ2-5; 8 nucleotides line up with TRBD2. The CDR3 runs 15 residues. Germline lookup yields CDR1 LGHNA and CDR2 YNFKEQ. V lost 4 bases, J lost 5 bases, and 9 bases stayed unmatched. CDR3 in DNA: TGTGCCAGCAGCCGCACGGGGGGGTTCGGGGAGACCCAGTACTTC. This codes for CASSRTGGFGETQYF.

The J gene is TRBJ2-7, the V gene TRBV28; no clear D gene. The CDR3 is 11 amino acids. The germline V gene encodes CDR1 MDHEN and CDR2 SYDVKM. V shed 11 bases and J shed 6 bases, with 14 bases lying between them. The CDR3 region is CAADNRIEQYF. In nucleotides, the CDR3 is TGTGCCGCCGACAATCGGATCGAGCAGTACTTC.

This clonotype has more than one count but fewer than ten. This chain uses TRBV20-1 with TRBJ1-5; 11 nucleotides agree with TRBD1. The V and J ends lost 5 bases and 2 bases, in that order; junction bases with no gene match: 2. The CDR3 consists of 14 residues. CDR1 and CDR2 from the germline V gene are DFQATT and SNEGSKA (reference sequence). The CDR3 nucleotides are TGCAGTGCTCTGGACAGGGGGCGCAATCAGCCCCAGCATTTT. Its translation is CSALDRGRNQPQHF.

The chain couples TRBV5-6 to TRBJ2-5; weak D call: TRBD2 (5 bases). CDR1 and CDR2 from the germline V gene are SGHDT and YYEEEE. The germline V and J ends were trimmed by 6 bases and 5 bases, with 14 bases remaining between them. This CDR3 has 13 residues. CDR3: CASTAGGFETQYF. CDR3 coding DNA: TGTGCCAGCACCGCCGGAGGCTTTGAGACCCAGTACTTC.

This clonotype was seen only a few times. The chain couples TRBV6-2 or TRBV6-3 to TRBJ2-6; no firm D call. Germline lookup yields CDR1 MNHEY and CDR2 SVGEGT. There are 17 residues in the CDR3. V shed 8 bases and J shed 3 bases, with 20 bases lying between them. CDR3: CASDQYGPGSGANVLTF. The CDR3 DNA follows: TGTGCCAGCGATCAGTACGGTCCCGGTAGTGGGGCCAACGTCCTGACTTTC.

The J gene is TRBJ2-5, the V gene TRBV7-2; no firm D call. Per germline, CDR1 SGHTA and CDR2 FQGNSA. CDR3 length: 15 amino acids. V gave up 6 bases and J gave up 5 bases, with 19 bases separating them. The CDR3, as DNA: TGTGCCAGCAGTCAGAATCCTTACCCAGTGGAGACCCAGTACTTC. It encodes CASSQNPYPVETQYF. Based on the CDR3 plus reference TRBV7-2 and TRBJ2-5, the full variable domain is GAGVSQSPSNKVTEKGKDVELRCDPISGHTALYWYRQSLGQGLEFLIYFQGNSAPDKSGLPSDRFSAERTGGSVSTLTIQRTQQEDSAVYLCASSQNPYPVETQYFGPGTRLLVL.

This clonotype was recorded a few times. V is TRBV27 and J is TRBJ1-1; D is possibly TRBD1 (6 bases). The germline V gene encodes CDR1 MNHEY and CDR2 SMNVEV (reference sequence). CDR3 length equals 16 residues. V was shortened by 1 base and J by 3 bases, with 15 bases between the two germline ends. The CDR3 DNA follows: TGTGCCAGCAGTTTATATGGGGGGCAAGTTGACACTGAAGCTTTCTTT. It encodes CASSLYGGQVDTEAFF.

This clonotype has more than one count but fewer than ten. The CDR3 is CASSLVGRATYEQYF. CDR3 bases: TGCGCCAGCAGCTTGGTCGGCAGGGCCACCTACGAGCAGTACTTC. The chain is built from TRBV5-1 and TRBJ2-7; TRBD1 is a possible D gene (5 bases). The CDR3 runs 15 residues. V was trimmed by 0 bases and J by 2 bases, leaving 12 bases between them. Germline lookup yields CDR1 SGHRS and CDR2 YFSETQ.

This clonotype was observed a handful of times. The chain has TRBV7-6 and TRBJ2-5, with TRBD1 matching over 9 bases. The CDR3 contains 14 residues. The germline V gene encodes CDR1 SGHVS and CDR2 FNYEAQ. The V segment lost 5 bases and the J segment 5 bases; nucleotides outside the gene matches: 6. The CDR3 loop is CASSRDRGWETQYF. CDR3 nucleotides: TGTGCCAGCAGCCGTGACAGGGGGTGGGAGACCCAGTACTTC.

The V gene is TRBV7-2, the J gene TRBJ2-1; 7 bases align to TRBD2. The CDR3 totals 16 residues. Looked up from germline, CDR1 is SGHTA and CDR2 is FQGNSA. Trimming removed 1 base from V and 1 base from J; junction bases left unmatched: 4. CDR3 region: CASSLEPAGSYNEQFF. The CDR3 DNA reads TGTGCCAGCAGCTTAGAGCCAGCGGGGTCCTACAATGAGCAGTTCTTC.

J is TRBJ2-1 and V is TRBV12-3 or TRBV12-4; 7 bases are shared with TRBD2. CDR3 length: 15 amino acids. With V trimmed by 7 bases and J by 7 bases, 13 bases remained unmatched. CDR3 sequence (DNA): TGTGCCAGCACCAGAGGTGGGGCTAGCGGTAATGAGCAGTTCTTC. It yields the protein CASTRGGASGNEQFF.

The rearrangement joins TRBV20-1 to TRBJ2-3; 8 bases align to TRBD2. The CDR3 runs to 14 residues. V dropped 6 bases and J dropped 2; count of bases not matched to a gene: 7. Germline CDR1 DFQATT, CDR2 SNEGSKA (reference sequence). The CDR3 DNA reads as TGCAGTGCCCCACGGGAGGGCAACACAGATACGCAGTATTTT. Residues: CSAPREGNTDTQYF.

This clonotype occurred once. This chain joins TRBV25-1 and TRBJ1-6; no clear D. The V and J ends lost 8 bases and 0 bases respectively, with 11 bases between them. This CDR3 region has 15 residues. Germline V gene lookup returns CDR1 MGHDK and CDR2 SYGVNS. CDR3 coding DNA: TGTGCCAGCTCAGAACGGAGCTCCTATAATTCACCCCTCCACTTT. Translating gives CASSERSSYNSPLHF.

This chain connects TRBV7-2 to TRBJ2-5; 8 bases are a match to TRBD1. The CDR3 extends over 14 amino acids. V lost 7 bases to trimming and J lost 3 bases; unmatched junction nucleotides: 7. Germline V lookup: CDR1 SGHTA, CDR2 FQGNSA. The CDR3 DNA reads as TGTGCCAGCACAGGGGGCGCTTGGGAAGAGACCCAGTACTTC. It specifies CASTGGAWEETQYF.